Each of the 25 T cell receptor beta chains below was sequenced from the same sample in a study of T cell changes during pregnancy in multiple sclerosis (dated by TCRdb to the late 2010s). Receptor libraries were prepared by the immunoSEQ multiplex PCR assay. Imported from immuneACCESS, the table was reduced by TCRdb to in-frame sequences with V and J called. These copies leave out some clones; in studies compared against another copy, an unresolved V gene accounts for under half, and the cause of the remainder is not known. The sample profile shows approximately 44,000 clones; approximately 91% of them were found once. The ten largest clones represent 0.5% of the sample. Sequences were derived from CD4+ T cells from peripheral blood mononuclear cells, sampled in the second trimester of pregnancy. The source of these receptors is a female donor in good health, enrolled as a control in a pregnancy study.

The chain has TRBV6-5 and TRBJ2-5; D gene unclear. The J call may be in error: the DNA end matches TRBJ2-7 better. Per the germline V gene, CDR1 is MNHEY and CDR2 is SVGAGI. This CDR3 spans 12 amino acids. CDR3 sequence: CASRNRYYEQYF. The CDR3, as DNA: TGTGCCAGCAGGAACCGATACTACGAGCAGTACTTC.

The chain has TRBV18 and TRBJ2-7; 11 positions match TRBD2. Germline V lookup: CDR1 KGHSH, CDR2 LQKENI. V was clipped by 3 bases and J by 0 bases; unmatched bases: 4. CDR3 length equals 16 residues. The CDR3, as DNA: TGTGCCAGCTCACCCCCCGGGACTAGCGGCTCCTACGAGCAGTACTTC. Amino acid sequence: CASSPPGTSGSYEQYF.

This chain uses TRBV7-8 with TRBJ2-2, with 7 bases lining up with TRBD1. This CDR3 contains 14 residues. Germline V gives CDR1 SGHVS, CDR2 FQNEAQ. V shed 4 bases and J 7 bases; nucleotides not matched to a gene: 6. CDR3 in DNA: TGTGCCAGCAGCTCGCAACAGGGGATCGGGGAGCTGTTTTTT. Residues: CASSSQQGIGELFF.

The V and J genes are TRBV5-1 and TRBJ2-1; D not resolved. The CDR3 covers 11 residues. V dropped 2 bases and J dropped 7 bases, with 4 bases sitting between them. Per germline, CDR1 SGHRS and CDR2 YFSETQ. In nucleotides, the CDR3 is TGCGCCAGCAGCTTCCTTAATGAGCAGTTCTTC. Protein product: CASSFLNEQFF.

This chain connects TRBV5-1 to TRBJ2-7; TRBD1 matches 9 bases. CDR1 and CDR2 (germline): SGHRS, YFSETQ. V was pared by 0 bases and J by 4 bases, with 8 bases of the junction left unmatched. This CDR3 region has 16 residues. CDR3 coding DNA: TGCGCCAGCAGCTTGGCCCCCAGGACAGGGGCATACGAGCAGTACTTC. Translating gives CASSLAPRTGAYEQYF.

The gene calls are TRBV4-2 and TRBJ2-5; weak D call: TRBD1 (6 bases). CDR3 size: 13 residues. The V end was cut by 4 bases, the J end by 0 bases, with 6 bases between. CDR1 LGHNA and CDR2 YNFKEQ come from the germline V gene. The CDR3 sequence is CASSRDNQETQYF. The CDR3 DNA sequence: TGTGCCAGCAGCCGGGACAACCAAGAGACCCAGTACTTC.

The rearrangement joins TRBV9 to TRBJ2-5; D unclear. This CDR3 spans 13 amino acids. Germline lookup yields CDR1 SGDLS and CDR2 YYNGEE. V was cut by 0 bases and J by 7 bases, with 10 bases left in between. CDR3 nucleotide sequence: TGTGCCAGCAGCGTAGTTGACTTAGGGACCCAGTACTTC. It specifies CASSVVDLGTQYF.

V usage is TRBV27 and J usage is TRBJ2-1, with 8 bases lining up with TRBD2. Per the germline V gene, CDR1 is MNHEY and CDR2 is SMNVEV (reference sequence). J gave up 7 bases and V 0 bases, and 8 bases lay outside the gene matches. The CDR3 covers 16 residues. The CDR3 loop is CASSLSRAGASNEQFF. DNA for the CDR3: TGTGCCAGCAGTTTATCGAGAGCGGGAGCATCAAATGAGCAGTTCTTC.

The V call is TRBV6-1, the J call TRBJ1-2; D gene ambiguous. V was pared by 7 bases and J by 4 bases, with 13 bases between. The CDR3 spans 13 residues. Looked up from germline, CDR1 is MNHNS and CDR2 is SASEGT. The DNA for the CDR3 is TGTGCCAGCACGGTCCCACGAAGCTATGGCTACACCTTC. As protein: CASTVPRSYGYTF.

This sequence joins TRBV7-8 and TRBJ2-3; possibly TRBD2 for D (5 bases). Deletions cut 2 bases from V and 4 bases from J, with 7 bases between. The CDR3 totals 13 residues. Germline CDR1 and CDR2: SGHVS and FQNEAQ. The CDR3 spells CASSLISADTQYF. DNA of the CDR3: TGTGCCAGCAGCTTAATTAGCGCAGATACGCAGTATTTT. The full variable domain, completed using reference TRBV7-8 and TRBJ2-3, is GAGVSQSPRYKVAKRGQDVALRCDPISGHVSLFWYQQALGQGPEFLTYFQNEAQLDKSGLPSDRFFAERPEGSVSTLKIQRTQQEDSAVYLCASSLISADTQYFGPGTRLTVL.

The CDR3 loop reads CASSLVRYNEQFF. In DNA, the CDR3 is TGCGCCAGCAGCTTGGTTAGATACAATGAGCAGTTCTTC. V gene TRBV5-1 combines with J gene TRBJ2-1, with unresolved D. This CDR3 spans 13 amino acids. Germline V CDR1 and CDR2: SGHRS, YFSETQ. Trimming removed 0 bases at V and 4 bases at J, with 5 bases between. Looking up the rest from reference TRBV5-1 and TRBJ2-1 gives the full variable domain: KAGVTQTPRYLIKTRGQQVTLSCSPISGHRSVSWYQQTPGQGLQFLFEYFSETQRNKGNFPGRFSGRQFSNSRSEMNVSTLELGDSALYLCASSLVRYNEQFFGPGTRLTVL.

This clone was observed a single time. This chain uses TRBV20-1 with TRBJ2-2; no clear D. This CDR3 spans 11 amino acids. Germline CDR1 and CDR2: DFQATT and SNEGSKA (reference sequence). Between the trimmed V and J ends, which lost 3 bases and 8 bases, there was a span of 7 bases. CDR3 DNA: TGCAGTGCTAGTCGTCAGGGGGAGCTGTTTTTT. Its protein is CSASRQGELFF.

The genes are TRBV2 and TRBJ2-7; D not certain. There are 11 residues in the CDR3. CDR1 is SNHLY and CDR2 is FYNNEI in the germline V gene. The V and J ends lost 6 bases and 13 bases respectively, with 16 bases between them. CDR3 DNA: TGTGCCAGCAGCCCCGAGAGCAAACTATACTTC. It translates to CASSPESKLYF.

This sequence joins TRBV7-9 and TRBJ1-1; the match to TRBD1 covers 7 bases. J lost 5 bases, V lost 2 bases, and 2 bases had no gene match. The CDR3 is 13 amino acids. Looked up from germline, CDR1 is SEHNR and CDR2 is FQNEAQ (reference sequence). This chain's CDR3 is CASSLQGVTEAFF. The DNA for the CDR3 is TGTGCCAGCAGCTTACAGGGGGTGACTGAAGCTTTCTTT.

This clone was seen a single time. This chain connects TRBV5-4 to TRBJ1-2; tentative D call: TRBD1 (5 bases). The CDR3 runs to 14 residues. Germline CDR1 and CDR2: SGHNT and YYREEE (reference sequence). Between the trimmed V and J ends, which lost 0 bases and 4 bases, there was a span of 10 bases. The CDR3 spells CASSLGWGGYGYTF. In DNA form, the CDR3 reads TGTGCCAGCAGCTTGGGCTGGGGGGGCTATGGCTACACCTTC. The full variable domain, its missing parts supplied by reference TRBV5-4 and TRBJ1-2, is ETGVTQSPTHLIKTRGQQVTLRCSSQSGHNTVSWYQQALGQGPQFIFQYYREEENGRGNFPPRFSGLQFPNYSSELNVNALELDDSALYLCASSLGWGGYGYTFGSGTRLTVV.

This clone was picked up one time. The chain carries TRBV5-6 and TRBJ2-5; D unclear. CDR1 SGHDT and CDR2 YYEEEE come from the germline V gene. The CDR3 extends over 11 amino acids. The V gene lost 4 bases and the J gene lost 5 bases, with 6 bases spanning the gap. The CDR3 coding sequence is TGTGCCAGCAGCAAGAGCGAGACCCAGTACTTC. Its protein product is CASSKSETQYF.

V gene TRBV27 combines with J gene TRBJ1-2, with D perhaps TRBD1 (6 bases). V was pared by 11 bases and J by 1 base, with 11 bases between. Germline assignment: CDR1 MNHEY and CDR2 SMNVEV (reference sequence). The CDR3 extends over 12 amino acids. CDR3 sequence reads: CASARGNYGYTF. The CDR3 DNA reads as TGTGCCTCTGCCAGGGGTAACTATGGCTACACCTTC.

In its sample, this clone was seen once. J is TRBJ2-1 and V is TRBV6-5; 11 nucleotides align to TRBD1. Germline V gives CDR1 MNHEY, CDR2 SVGAGI. V was clipped by 7 bases and J by 9 bases; unmatched bases: 11. The CDR3 length is 15 residues. CDR3 DNA: TGTGCCAGCAACGTCGGGACAGGGGGTCAGGGTGAGCAGTTCTTC. Protein product: CASNVGTGGQGEQFF.

In this sample, this clone turned up a few times. The genes are TRBV11-2 and TRBJ2-7; 9 bases are a match to TRBD1. In germline, CDR1 is SGHAT, CDR2 FQNNGV. Trimming cost V 5 bases and J 5 bases; bases outside gene matches: 10. The CDR3 has 15 residues. CDR3 sequence (DNA): TGTGCCAGCAGCCCCGCCGGGACAGGGTCCCACGAGCAGTACTTC. It specifies CASSPAGTGSHEQYF. The full variable domain, rest sourced from reference TRBV11-2 and TRBJ2-7, is EAGVAQSPRYKIIEKRQSVAFWCNPISGHATLYWYQQILGQGPKLLIQFQNNGVVDDSQLPKDRFSAERLKGVDSTLKIQPAKLEDSAVYLCASSPAGTGSHEQYFGPGTRLTVT.

The V call is TRBV21-1, the J call TRBJ2-7; TRBD2, the D gene given by the table, was not confirmed from the DNA. TRBV21-1 corresponds to a pseudogene. There are 11 residues in the CDR3. In nucleotides, the CDR3 is TGTGCCAGCAGCAAATCCCGCGAGCAGTACTTC. Translating it yields CASSKSREQYF.

The V and J genes are TRBV27 and TRBJ1-5; 9 positions agree with TRBD1. CDR1 and CDR2 from the germline V gene are MNHEY and SMNVEV (reference sequence). Germline trimming cut 5 bases from V and 5 bases from J; bases unmatched to any gene: 7. The CDR3 spans 15 residues. The CDR3 protein is CASSPPGQGHQPQHF. In DNA, the CDR3 is TGTGCCAGCAGTCCCCCGGGACAGGGACATCAGCCCCAGCATTTT.

This clone was detected only a few times. The CDR3 region has the DNA TGTGCCAGTAGTCCGGGACAGGGGAGCACTGAAGCTTTCTTT. It encodes CASSPGQGSTEAFF. The chain combines TRBV19 with TRBJ1-1; 10 nucleotides match TRBD1. This CDR3 comprises 14 residues. V was clipped by 5 bases and J by 4 bases; unmatched bases: 4. Germline V gene sequence: CDR1 LNHDA, CDR2 SQIVND (reference sequence).

This clone turned up a few times. This CDR3 reads CASSMLAGGANTEAFF. The DNA for the CDR3 is TGTGCCAGTAGTATGCTGGCAGGGGGCGCGAACACTGAAGCTTTCTTT. The J gene is TRBJ1-1, the V gene TRBV19; 8 bases are shared with TRBD1. CDR3 length: 16 residues. V gave up 3 bases and J gave up 1 base; unmatched junction bases: 7. Germline-derived CDR1 and CDR2 are LNHDA and SQIVND (reference sequence). Variable domain in full (rest from reference TRBV19 and TRBJ1-1): DGGITQSPKYLFRKEGQNVTLSCEQNLNHDAMYWYRQDPGQGLRLIYYSQIVNDFQKGDIAEGYSVSREKKESFPLTVTSAQKNPTAFYLCASSMLAGGANTEAFFGQGTRLTVV.

This clone was counted once. The rearrangement links TRBV11-1 to TRBJ2-4; TRBD1 matches at 7 bases. CDR1 and CDR2 from the germline V gene are SGHAT and FQDESV (reference sequence). The CDR3 spans 14 residues. V trimming: 8 bases; J trimming: 4 bases; junction bases outside the gene matches: 8. Here the CDR3 DNA reads TGTGCCAGCGAGGGGGCCTTGGGAAAAAACATTCAGTACTTC. Translation: CASEGALGKNIQYF.

This clone came up once. The chain has TRBV5-5 and TRBJ1-1; 9 nucleotides line up with TRBD1. The CDR3 contains 19 residues. CDR1 is SGHKS, CDR2 YYEKEE, per germline (reference sequence). Trimming cost V 1 base and J 0 bases; bases outside gene matches: 13. In DNA form, the CDR3 reads TGTGCCAGCAGCTTGTCTAAAGGGACAGGGAGAATTATGAACACTGAAGCTTTCTTT. Translation: CASSLSKGTGRIMNTEAFF.